The 21 T cell receptor beta chains listed next were all sequenced from one sample in a study of shared T cell receptors in the human thymus. Assay used: immunoSEQ multiplex PCR; TCRdb lists only in-frame clones, some missing. The sample contains hundreds of thousands of clones, approximately 85% of which appear only once. These data are also associated with another study on human thymus T cells.

The material sequenced was thymocytes. The receptors stem from a girl in the first two years of life with a congenital heart defect.

A note on this clone: Within the sample, other DNA sequences also encode this same CDR3. The chain recombines TRBV6-6 with TRBJ2-3, with 9 nucleotides matching TRBD2. V lost 2 bases, J lost 2 bases, and 2 bases stayed unmatched. CDR1 and CDR2 from the germline V gene are MNHNY and SVGAGI (reference sequence). The CDR3 has 15 residues. In DNA form, the CDR3 reads TGTGCCAGCAGTTACGGCGGGGGGGCCACAGATACGCAGTATTTT. It codes for CASSYGGGATDTQYF.

The chain is built from TRBV4-3 and TRBJ2-1; D is uncertain. Germline V CDR1 and CDR2: LGHNA, YSLEER. V was shortened by 3 bases and J by 6 bases, with 15 bases between the two germline ends. This CDR3 has 15 residues. The CDR3 here is CASSHKFPDSNEQFF. CDR3 coding DNA: TGCGCCAGCAGCCATAAATTCCCCGACTCCAATGAGCAGTTCTTC.

The chain couples TRBV20-1 to TRBJ1-1; D call uncertain. Germline CDR1 DFQATT, CDR2 SNEGSKA (reference sequence). V was clipped by 6 bases and J by 10 bases, with 12 bases between them. This CDR3 comprises 10 residues. The CDR3 nucleotides read TGCAGTGCCCTCGTCCCTCCAGCTTTCTTT. It codes for CSALVPPAFF.

The chain joins TRBV19 to TRBJ1-1, with no clear D. Germline values: CDR1 LNHDA, CDR2 SQIVND (reference sequence). V dropped 5 bases and J dropped 0 bases, with 10 bases sitting between them. The CDR3 runs to 14 residues. The CDR3 nucleotides are TGTGCCAGTAGTTATGGTCAGGTGAACACTGAAGCTTTCTTT. As protein: CASSYGQVNTEAFF.

This sequence joins TRBV10-3 and TRBJ2-1; 10 bases align to TRBD2. Per germline, CDR1 ENHRY and CDR2 SYGVKD. J lost 1 base, V lost 4 bases, and 13 bases had no gene match. The CDR3 is 19 amino acids. CDR3 loop: CAISASGGQLPKSYNEQFF. In DNA, the CDR3 is TGTGCCATCAGTGCTAGCGGGGGCCAACTGCCTAAATCCTACAATGAGCAGTTCTTC.

The genes are TRBV28 and TRBJ2-1; 9 bases align to TRBD2. The CDR3 is 15 residues long. J was trimmed by 7 bases and V by 6 bases; bases with no gene match: 10. Germline assignment: CDR1 MDHEN and CDR2 SYDVKM. DNA of the CDR3: TGTGCCAGCAGATCCGGGACTAGCTATGAGAATGAGCAGTTCTTC. This gives the protein CASRSGTSYENEQFF.

This clone came up a few times. This rearrangement joins TRBV5-4 to TRBJ1-2, with TRBD1 matching 12 bases. Germline V gene lookup returns CDR1 SGHNT and CDR2 YYREEE (reference sequence). The CDR3 is 15 amino acids. The V and J ends lost 3 bases and 8 bases, in that order; junction bases with no gene match: 8. Here the CDR3 DNA reads TGTGCCAGCAGCTGGTGGGACAGGGGGCGAGAGGGCTACACCTTC. Translating gives CASSWWDRGREGYTF. The variable domain in full, completed from reference TRBV5-4 and TRBJ1-2, reads ETGVTQSPTHLIKTRGQQVTLRCSSQSGHNTVSWYQQALGQGPQFIFQYYREEENGRGNFPPRFSGLQFPNYSSELNVNALELDDSALYLCASSWWDRGREGYTFGSGTRLTVV.

The chain is built from TRBV14 and TRBJ1-6, with 7 positions matching TRBD1. CDR1 is SGHDN, CDR2 FVKESK, per germline. The V segment lost 1 base and the J segment 0 bases; nucleotides outside the gene matches: 3. The CDR3 contains 17 residues. For the CDR3, the DNA is TGTGCCAGCAGCCAAGGGAACAGGGGCTCCTATAATTCACCCCTCCACTTT. Translation: CASSQGNRGSYNSPLHF.

The chain carries TRBV19 and TRBJ1-1, with D unresolved. V was trimmed by 6 bases and J by 6 bases, leaving 14 bases between them. This CDR3 has 13 residues. From germline, CDR1 is LNHDA and CDR2 SQIVND (reference sequence). The CDR3 loop reads CASRGRTFPEAFF. Here the CDR3 DNA reads TGTGCCAGTAGGGGCAGGACTTTTCCTGAAGCTTTCTTT.

This chain uses TRBV10-1 with TRBJ1-1; D gene ambiguous. V was cut by 10 bases and J by 4 bases, with 19 bases left in between. The CDR3 is 14 amino acids. CDR1 WNHNN and CDR2 SYGVQD come from the germline V gene (reference sequence). CDR3: CATTVGPGSTEAFF. CDR3 sequence (DNA): TGCGCCACCACAGTTGGTCCGGGGAGCACTGAAGCTTTCTTT.

The chain recombines TRBV13 with TRBJ2-3; 8 bases fit TRBD2. V dropped 7 bases and J dropped 6; count of bases not matched to a gene: 9. The CDR3 loop spans 14 amino acids. Germline loops: CDR1 PRHDT, CDR2 FYEKMQ (reference sequence). The CDR3 here is CASKVSGGLDTQYF. In DNA, the CDR3 is TGTGCCAGCAAAGTATCGGGGGGGCTGGATACGCAGTATTTT.

This chain uses TRBV14 with TRBJ1-2; D not certain. Trimming left V 0 bases short and J 8 bases short, with 25 bases between. There are 18 residues in the CDR3. Germline-derived CDR1 and CDR2 are SGHDN and FVKESK. In DNA, the CDR3 is TGTGCCAGCAGCCAAGAAAGAAACCCGGTCACAGAGCTTAGGGGCTACACCTTC. Translating gives CASSQERNPVTELRGYTF.

The rearrangement links TRBV28 to TRBJ1-1; tentative D call: TRBD1 (6 bases). Germline V lookup: CDR1 MDHEN, CDR2 SYDVKM. Trimming took off 8 bases at V and 2 bases at J, with 21 bases between the two ends. CDR3 size: 16 residues. Written as DNA, the CDR3 is TGTGCCAGCCCCCAACCGGGGGGGCACCCAAACACTGAAGCTTTCTTT. Translation gives CASPQPGGHPNTEAFF. The full variable domain, in which reference TRBV28 and TRBJ1-1 provide the parts outside the CDR3, is DVKVTQSSRYLVKRTGEKVFLECVQDMDHENMFWYRQDPGLGLRLIYFSYDVKMKEKGDIPEGYSVSREKKERFSLILESASTNQTSMYLCASPQPGGHPNTEAFFGQGTRLTVV.

As concerns this clone: At one end the junction does not follow the germline gene, possibly because of a read error. The same CDR3 also results from other DNA sequences found in this sample. V and J are TRBV9 and TRBJ1-6; tentatively, D is TRBD1 (5 bases). This CDR3 comprises 14 residues. Germline assignment: CDR1 SGDLS and CDR2 YYNGEE. CDR3 sequence reads: CASSVRGNNSPLHF. CDR3 sequence (DNA): TGTGCCAGCAGCGTTCGGGGGAATAATTCCCCCCTCCACTTT.

The CDR3 region is CASSQGLAGLSYNEQFF. The CDR3 DNA sequence: TGCGCCAGCAGCCAAGGACTAGCGGGCCTCTCCTACAATGAGCAGTTCTTC. The chain uses TRBV4-3 and TRBJ2-1; 10 bases are shared with TRBD2. The CDR3 has 17 residues. Germline V lookup: CDR1 LGHNA, CDR2 YSLEER. The trim removed 1 base at V and 0 bases at J, leaving 3 bases unmatched.

This chain links TRBV6-1 with TRBJ1-3; 7 positions match TRBD1. Germline CDR1 and CDR2: MNHNS and SASEGT. V lost 11 bases and J lost 3; bases outside the gene matches: 7. CDR3 length: 13 amino acids. Here the CDR3 reads CACNRGLGNTIYF. The CDR3 DNA follows: TGTGCCTGCAACAGGGGTCTTGGAAACACCATATATTTT.

The V call is TRBV6-6, the J call TRBJ1-5; D ambiguous. With 8 bases removed from V and 0 bases from J, the gap between germline ends came to 17 bases. The CDR3 covers 16 residues. CDR1 is MNHNY and CDR2 is SVGAGI in the germline V gene (reference sequence). The chain's CDR3 is CASSLTRGNSNQPQHF. CDR3 bases: TGTGCCAGCTCACTAACCCGCGGTAATAGCAATCAGCCCCAGCATTTT.

The chain combines TRBV28 with TRBJ2-7; TRBD1 aligns across 10 bases. V lost 6 bases, J lost 2 bases, and 7 bases stayed unmatched. The CDR3 sequence is 15 residues long. CDR1 and CDR2 (germline): MDHEN, SYDVKM. The chain's CDR3 is CASRPRDRGPYEQYF. The CDR3 region has the DNA TGTGCCAGCAGACCCAGGGACAGGGGTCCCTACGAGCAGTACTTC.

The chain employs TRBV9 and TRBJ2-3; 11 bases agree with TRBD2. Per the germline V gene, CDR1 is SGDLS and CDR2 is YYNGEE. With 0 bases clipped from V and 8 bases from J, the junction kept 11 bases outside the gene matches. This CDR3 has 17 residues. For the CDR3, the DNA is TGTGCCAGCAGCGTAGTTGTAGCGGGGGGGCCGGCAGGTACGCAGTATTTT. It is translated as CASSVVVAGGPAGTQYF.

This chain joins TRBV4-3 and TRBJ1-3; 8 bases align to TRBD1. CDR3 length equals 22 residues. CDR1 is LGHNA, CDR2 YSLEER, per germline. V shed 0 bases, J shed 0 bases, and the junction held 19 bases outside the gene matches. CDR3 amino acids: CASSQDMGDRGLRLISGNTIYF. CDR3 in DNA: TGCGCCAGCAGCCAAGATATGGGTGACAGGGGCCTACGCCTTATCTCTGGAAACACCATATATTTT.

The chain recombines TRBV28 with TRBJ2-2, with 8 bases identical to TRBD2. Germline values: CDR1 MDHEN, CDR2 SYDVKM. There are 18 residues in the CDR3. J was trimmed by 7 bases and V by 1 base; bases with no gene match: 14. The chain's CDR3 is CASSLSGPRGGIIGELFF. As DNA, the CDR3 is TGTGCCAGCAGTTTATCGGGGCCTCGGGGGGGGATCATCGGGGAGCTGTTTTTT.